These 30 T cell receptor beta chains share one sample of origin, sequenced in a study of cytomegalovirus exposure and HLA in healthy donors (dated by TCRdb to 2016 to 2017). To prepare the library, the immunoSEQ multiplex PCR assay was applied. For the multiplex PCR, a mixture combining 60 forward primers for TCR Vbeta segments and 13 reverse primers for TCR Jbeta segments was used. Sourced from immuneACCESS, this table was stored by TCRdb with only in-frame sequences that have V and J called. A share of the clones is absent; for the studies checked, an unresolved V gene accounts for under half, and the remainder has no known explanation. The sample includes 180,000 or so clones, with roughly four fifths observed a single time. Of the sample, around 1.5% falls within the top ten clones. Sequenced: PBMCs. These receptors all come from a man aged 18 to 30 in good health and CMV-seronegative.

The gene calls are TRBV10-3 and TRBJ2-7; D possibly corresponds to TRBD2 (6 bases). The CDR3 extends over 14 amino acids. The V gene's germline CDR1 is ENHRY and CDR2 SYGVKD. The germline V and J ends were trimmed by 10 bases and 6 bases, with 22 bases remaining between them. Written as DNA, the CDR3 is TGTGCCAGCGTTCGCGGGCCCCGGGAGTGCGAGCAGTACTTC. This translates into CASVRGPRECEQYF.

This clone was seen more than once but under ten times. Other DNA sequences in this specimen translate into the identical CDR3. J is TRBJ2-1 and V is TRBV6-5, with D possibly being TRBD1 (5 bases). Trimming cost V 0 bases and J 3 bases, with 6 bases left between them. Germline V gene data show CDR1 as MNHEY and CDR2 as SVGAGI. This CDR3 spans 14 amino acids. CDR3 coding DNA: TGTGCCAGCAGTTACTCCAGGGTCTACAATGAGCAGTTCTTC. It encodes CASSYSRVYNEQFF.

A few counts support this clone. This sequence joins TRBV6-6 and TRBJ1-5; TRBD1 matches at 7 bases. The trim removed 0 bases at V and 7 bases at J, leaving 6 bases unmatched. This CDR3 contains 15 residues. Germline V gene lookup returns CDR1 MNHNY and CDR2 SVGAGI (reference sequence). DNA of the CDR3: TGTGCCAGCAGTTACTCGATAGGGGGCGGCCAGCCCCAGCATTTT. It yields the protein CASSYSIGGGQPQHF.

This sequence joins TRBV27 and TRBJ2-3; a possible D gene is TRBD2 (6 bases). Trimming took off 2 bases at V and 9 bases at J, with 12 bases between the two ends. The CDR3 is 13 residues long. Germline loops: CDR1 MNHEY, CDR2 SMNVEV (reference sequence). The CDR3: CASSLGGIWTQYF. The CDR3 coding sequence is TGTGCCAGCAGTTTAGGGGGGATTTGGACGCAGTATTTT.

The V gene is TRBV2, the J gene TRBJ1-2, with D perhaps matching TRBD1 (5 bases). Germline CDR1 SNHLY, CDR2 FYNNEI. This CDR3 region has 14 residues. Trimming removed 7 bases at V and 2 bases at J, with 14 bases between. CDR3 region: CASTTMGGNYGYTF. The CDR3 DNA sequence: TGTGCCAGCACAACCATGGGGGGGAACTATGGCTACACCTTC.

This clone was seen a handful of times. J is TRBJ1-4 and V is TRBV5-1; D is undetermined. The CDR3 loop spans 16 amino acids. Germline values: CDR1 SGHRS, CDR2 YFSETQ. Trimming took 4 bases from V and 0 from J, leaving 13 bases between them. As DNA, the CDR3 is TGCGCCAGCAGCCCAAACTCCGGTGCAACTAATGAAAAACTGTTTTTT. Protein product: CASSPNSGATNEKLFF.

The chain couples TRBV6-1 to TRBJ1-2, with 7 bases identical to TRBD1. Trimming cost V 2 bases and J 2 bases; bases outside gene matches: 11. Germline-derived CDR1 and CDR2 are MNHNS and SASEGT. CDR3 length: 17 residues. In nucleotides, the CDR3 is TGTGCCAGCAGTGAATTTCCTTTATTGGGACAGAACTATGGCTACACCTTC. It yields the protein CASSEFPLLGQNYGYTF.

This chain connects TRBV7-2 to TRBJ1-2; a weak D match, TRBD1 (6 bases). Between the trimmed V and J ends, which lost 5 bases and 0 bases, there was a span of 19 bases. Germline V CDR1 and CDR2: SGHTA, FQGNSA. The CDR3 has 17 amino acids. CDR3 amino acids: CASSGPTGLSANYGYTF. CDR3 nucleotide sequence: TGTGCCAGCAGCGGGCCTACAGGGTTAAGCGCTAACTATGGCTACACCTTC.

The sample holds a few counts of this clone. This sequence joins TRBV14 and TRBJ2-7, with TRBD2 matching 8 bases. V lost 1 base, J lost 6 bases, and 2 bases stayed unmatched. This CDR3 has 13 amino acids. The germline CDR1 and CDR2 sequences are SGHDN and FVKESK. DNA of the CDR3: TGTGCCAGCAGCCAAGTTCGGGAGGGCGAGCAGTACTTC. Its protein is CASSQVREGEQYF.

This clone appeared a single time. The rearrangement joins TRBV9 to TRBJ2-2; 8 bases line up with TRBD1. This CDR3 is 15 amino acids long. With 1 base clipped from V and 6 bases from J, the junction kept 5 bases outside the gene matches. From germline, CDR1 is SGDLS and CDR2 YYNGEE. The CDR3 sequence is CASSVNRGSSGELFF. Written as DNA, the CDR3 is TGTGCCAGCAGCGTAAACAGGGGGTCATCCGGGGAGCTGTTTTTT.

This chain joins TRBV11-2 and TRBJ2-7; 7 bases line up with TRBD2. Germline V gene data show CDR1 as SGHAT and CDR2 as FQNNGV. The CDR3 length is 12 residues. V lost 9 bases, J lost 1 base, and 3 bases stayed unmatched. CDR3 protein: CARGRVSYEQYF. CDR3 coding DNA: TGTGCCAGAGGGAGGGTATCCTACGAGCAGTACTTC.

This clone appeared a few times. The chain uses TRBV7-9 and TRBJ1-1; D is unresolved. Germline CDR1 and CDR2: SEHNR and FQNEAQ (reference sequence). The CDR3 runs to 13 residues. V was pared by 0 bases and J by 4 bases, with 6 bases between. The CDR3 loop reads CASSLALSTEAFF. In nucleotides, the CDR3 is TGTGCCAGCAGCTTAGCCCTGTCCACTGAAGCTTTCTTT.

The V gene is TRBV5-4, the J gene TRBJ1-1; D is undetermined. V lost 0 bases to trimming and J lost 11 bases, with 17 bases between them. The CDR3 contains 14 residues. Germline V CDR1 and CDR2: SGHNT, YYREEE (reference sequence). The CDR3 loop is CASSLAGSGGGAFF. The CDR3 bases are TGTGCCAGCAGCTTGGCTGGGTCCGGAGGCGGGGCTTTCTTT. The full variable domain, with the rest looked up from reference TRBV5-4 and TRBJ1-1, is ETGVTQSPTHLIKTRGQQVTLRCSSQSGHNTVSWYQQALGQGPQFIFQYYREEENGRGNFPPRFSGLQFPNYSSELNVNALELDDSALYLCASSLAGSGGGAFFGQGTRLTVV.

This sequence joins TRBV6-1 and TRBJ2-7; perhaps TRBD2 as D (6 bases). Looked up from germline, CDR1 is MNHNS and CDR2 is SASEGT. V shed 3 bases and J shed 8 bases, with 20 bases lying between them. This CDR3 spans 15 amino acids. CDR3 sequence: CASSDPSSGRGKQYF. The CDR3 coding sequence is TGTGCCAGCAGTGACCCCAGTAGCGGACGGGGGAAGCAGTACTTC.

The chain couples TRBV6-5 to TRBJ1-1; D gene unclear. This CDR3 contains 15 residues. The V end lost 2 bases, the J end lost 1 base, and 11 bases lay between the germline ends. Per germline, CDR1 MNHEY and CDR2 SVGAGI. Here the CDR3 reads CASSYGGIANTEAFF. In DNA form, the CDR3 reads TGTGCCAGCAGTTACGGAGGGATCGCGAACACTGAAGCTTTCTTT.

V gene TRBV2 combines with J gene TRBJ2-1; 14 bases line up with TRBD2. After removal of 6 bases from V and 12 bases from J, the junction contained 4 bases not matched to a gene. The CDR3 extends over 13 amino acids. Germline CDR1 SNHLY, CDR2 FYNNEI. The CDR3 region is CASSRLAGGWQFF. As DNA, the CDR3 is TGTGCCAGCAGCCGACTAGCGGGAGGGTGGCAGTTCTTC.

The CDR3 sequence is CASSGQQGRGYGYTF. In nucleotides, the CDR3 is TGTGCCAGCAGCGGACAACAGGGAAGGGGGTATGGCTACACCTTC. J is TRBJ1-2 and V is TRBV9, with D possibly matching TRBD1 (6 bases). The CDR3 contains 15 residues. CDR1 and CDR2 (germline): SGDLS, YYNGEE. Trimming took 3 bases from V and 5 from J, leaving 17 bases between them.

The chain is built from TRBV30 and TRBJ2-3; 12 nucleotides agree with TRBD2. J was trimmed by 6 bases and V by 5 bases; bases with no gene match: 6. The CDR3 runs to 14 residues. The germline CDR1 and CDR2 sequences are GTSNPN and SVGIG (reference sequence). CDR3 in amino acids: CAWATSGGRDTQYF. Here the CDR3 DNA reads TGTGCCTGGGCGACTAGCGGGGGCCGCGATACGCAGTATTTT.

The CDR3 DNA is TGTGCCAGCACTTCGACAGGGGGGACTGAAGCTTTCTTT. Its translation is CASTSTGGTEAFF. This sequence joins TRBV6-5 and TRBJ1-1; 9 nucleotides agree with TRBD1. CDR1 MNHEY and CDR2 SVGAGI come from the germline V gene. The CDR3 runs to 13 residues. Trimming removed 7 bases from V and 5 bases from J; junction bases left unmatched: 5.

This clone was detected only a few times. V gene TRBV6-1 combines with J gene TRBJ2-7; D gene uncertain. V lost 2 bases and J 1 base, leaving 6 bases between the germline ends. The CDR3 covers 13 residues. Germline V gene sequence: CDR1 MNHNS, CDR2 SASEGT. CDR3 DNA: TGTGCCAGCAGTGAACGCGGTTCCTACGAGCAGTACTTC. Residues: CASSERGSYEQYF.

The chain employs TRBV7-2 and TRBJ2-5; D gene unclear. Trimming shortened V by 1 base and J by 5 bases, and 20 bases separated the two germline ends. The CDR3 totals 17 residues. Germline V gives CDR1 SGHTA, CDR2 FQGNSA. CDR3 coding DNA: TGTGCCAGCAGCTTAGGTCCGGCCCCTAAGTGGAGCGAGACCCAGTACTTC. Its protein product is CASSLGPAPKWSETQYF.

The chain joins TRBV9 to TRBJ1-2, with D uncertain. The germline gives CDR1 SGDLS, CDR2 YYNGEE. V dropped 5 bases and J dropped 8 bases, with 13 bases sitting between them. The CDR3 runs 12 residues. CDR3 sequence reads: CASRGGVGGYTF. CDR3 nucleotides: TGTGCCAGCAGGGGAGGTGTCGGGGGCTACACCTTC. Drawing the rest from reference TRBV9 and TRBJ1-2, the complete variable domain is DSGVTQTPKHLITATGQRVTLRCSPRSGDLSVYWYQQSLDQGLQFLIQYYNGEERAKGNILERFSAQQFPDLHSELNLSSLELGDSALYFCASRGGVGGYTFGSGTRLTVV.

This clone has just one count. V is TRBV13 and J is TRBJ2-2; 8 bases are a match to TRBD2. The V gene's germline CDR1 is PRHDT and CDR2 FYEKMQ (reference sequence). Trimming at V came to 2 bases and at J to 2 bases, leaving 4 bases not matched to a gene. The CDR3 consists of 16 residues. The CDR3 nucleotides read TGTGCCAGCAGCTTAACTAGCGGAAGTAACACCGGGGAGCTGTTTTTT. It translates to CASSLTSGSNTGELFF.

V is TRBV7-2 and J is TRBJ2-2; the D gene is possibly TRBD2 (6 bases). This CDR3 comprises 13 residues. The V gene's germline CDR1 is SGHTA and CDR2 FQGNSA. V shed 5 bases and J shed 7 bases, with 11 bases lying between them. CDR3 nucleotides: TGTGCCAGCAGCAGGGCGGGGAACGGGGAGCTGTTTTTT. Translation gives CASSRAGNGELFF.

The chain employs TRBV27 and TRBJ2-2; perhaps TRBD2 as D (7 bases). V lost 10 bases to trimming and J lost 4 bases, with 13 bases between them. Germline V gene data show CDR1 as MNHEY and CDR2 as SMNVEV (reference sequence). CDR3 length: 13 residues. CDR3 nucleotide sequence: TGTGCCACCTTGGGGGGGCTCACCGGGGAGCTGTTTTTT. Its translation: CATLGGLTGELFF.

The chain is built from TRBV6-5 and TRBJ2-7, with TRBD1 matching over 8 bases. The CDR3 spans 15 residues. With 6 bases clipped from V and 5 bases from J, the junction kept 12 bases outside the gene matches. Germline V gene data show CDR1 as MNHEY and CDR2 as SVGAGI. The CDR3 nucleotides read TGTGCCAGCAGCCCGGTGGACAGGGCCCGCCACGAGCAGTACTTC. Protein sequence: CASSPVDRARHEQYF.

The rearrangement uses TRBV5-5 and TRBJ2-5; no firm D call. Looked up from germline, CDR1 is SGHKS and CDR2 is YYEKEE (reference sequence). V dropped 4 bases and J dropped 5 bases, with 15 bases sitting between them. The CDR3 spans 14 residues. The CDR3 region has the DNA TGTGCCAGCAGCCCGGTCCCAGGTGGGGAGACCCAGTACTTC. Residues: CASSPVPGGETQYF.

DNA of the CDR3: TGTGCCAGCAGCGAAATACAGGGGGCCAACACCGGGGAGCTGTTTTTT. Residues: CASSEIQGANTGELFF. V and J are TRBV6-1 and TRBJ2-2; 9 positions agree with TRBD1. The CDR3 sequence is 16 residues long. The V gene end was trimmed by 6 bases and the J gene end by 2 bases; junction bases not matched to a gene: 7. Per the germline V gene, CDR1 is MNHNS and CDR2 is SASEGT.

The chain employs TRBV4-2 and TRBJ1-5; TRBD1 agrees at 8 bases. Germline assignment: CDR1 LGHNA and CDR2 YNFKEQ. V shed 0 bases and J 5 bases; nucleotides not matched to a gene: 6. The CDR3 extends over 16 amino acids. CDR3 coding DNA: TGTGCCAGCAGCCAAGATATAGGACAGGGTGATCAGCCCCAGCATTTT. Translated: CASSQDIGQGDQPQHF.

The chain is built from TRBV7-9 and TRBJ2-1; perhaps TRBD1 as D (6 bases). The CDR3 totals 16 residues. Germline V gene sequence: CDR1 SEHNR, CDR2 FQNEAQ (reference sequence). V lost 1 base, J lost 2 bases, and 12 bases lay in between. CDR3 in amino acids: CASSLGYRAAYNEQFF. The DNA for the CDR3 is TGTGCCAGCAGCTTAGGATACAGGGCGGCCTACAATGAGCAGTTCTTC.